This entry describes one TCR beta chain. Its antigen is unidentified. Sequencing used immunoSEQ multiplex PCR; TCRdb keeps in-frame clones, though not all of them. The sample lists fewer than 200,000 clones; roughly 85% were seen once. The sample belongs to a study of cytomegalovirus exposure and HLA in healthy donors. The CDR3 consists of 15 residues. The V gene lost 4 bases and the J gene lost 8 bases, with 21 bases spanning the gap. The germline V gene encodes CDR1 SGHNT and CDR2 YYREEE (reference sequence). Study observations and caveats: High specificity and sensitivity for cytomegalovirus status were reported for the classifier. Among TCR beta chains, those listed as cytomegalovirus-associated numbered under 200.

The chain links TRBV5-4 to TRBJ1-2, with D possibly being TRBD1 (5 bases). This sequence was found in a man between 18 and 35 years old in good health and CMV-seropositive. The material sequenced was PBMCs. This CDR3 reads CASSLDVGTPGGYTF. Here the CDR3 DNA reads TGTGCCAGCAGCCTGGATGTCGGGACTCCAGGCGGCTACACCTTC.